This entry is about one TCR beta chain. Its specificity is unknown. PCR was performed using 60 Vbeta and 13 Jbeta primers. TCRdb's table, derived via immunoSEQ multiplex PCR, lists solely in-frame clones and lacks some. The listing contains around 200,000 clones. V lost 3 bases to trimming and J lost 9 bases; unmatched junction nucleotides: 12. CDR1 MNHEY and CDR2 SMNVEV come from the germline V gene (reference sequence). CDR3 length: 17 amino acids. This record belongs to a study of cytomegalovirus exposure and HLA in healthy donors. Study-wide findings and caveats: Earlier analysis yielded a pattern in which most TCR beta V segments were productive about 90% or about 30% of the time. Reports described diagnosis of cytomegalovirus status by the classifier as highly specific and sensitive.

Sequenced sample: PBMCs. This sequence was found in a girl aged 2 to 10 in good health and CMV-seropositive. This chain uses TRBV27 with TRBJ2-1; TRBD2 agrees at 12 bases. CDR3 region: CASSLSSGRGLGFEQFF. CDR3 sequence (DNA): TGTGCCAGCAGTTTGTCTAGCGGGAGGGGACTTGGTTTTGAGCAGTTCTTC.